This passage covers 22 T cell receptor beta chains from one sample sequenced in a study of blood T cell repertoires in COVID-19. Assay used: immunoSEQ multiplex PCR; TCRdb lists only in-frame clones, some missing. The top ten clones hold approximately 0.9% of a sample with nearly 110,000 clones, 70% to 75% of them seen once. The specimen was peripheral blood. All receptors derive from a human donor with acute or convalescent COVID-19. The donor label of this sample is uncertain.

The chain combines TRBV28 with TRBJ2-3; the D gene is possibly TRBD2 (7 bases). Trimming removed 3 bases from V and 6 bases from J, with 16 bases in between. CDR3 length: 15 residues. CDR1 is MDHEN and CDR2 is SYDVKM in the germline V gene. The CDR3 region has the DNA TGTGCCAGCAGTTTGGGGGGGGCGACCCGGGATACGCAGTATTTT. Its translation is CASSLGGATRDTQYF. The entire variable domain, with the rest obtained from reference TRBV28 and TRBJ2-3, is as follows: DVKVTQSSRYLVKRTGEKVFLECVQDMDHENMFWYRQDPGLGLRLIYFSYDVKMKEKGDIPEGYSVSREKKERFSLILESASTNQTSMYLCASSLGGATRDTQYFGPGTRLTVL.

In nucleotides, the CDR3 is TGCGCCAGCAGCTTGGATGCAGGGAATCACTATGGCTACACCTTC. Its translation: CASSLDAGNHYGYTF. This chain uses TRBV5-1 with TRBJ1-2; D perhaps matches TRBD1 (5 bases). The CDR3 consists of 15 residues. Trimming shortened V by 0 bases and J by 3 bases, and 12 bases separated the two germline ends. CDR1 and CDR2 from the germline V gene are SGHRS and YFSETQ.

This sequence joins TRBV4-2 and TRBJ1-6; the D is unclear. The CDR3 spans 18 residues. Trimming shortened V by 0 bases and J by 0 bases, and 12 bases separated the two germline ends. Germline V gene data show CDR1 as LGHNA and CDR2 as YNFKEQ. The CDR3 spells CASSQDLIGSSYNSPLHF. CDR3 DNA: TGTGCCAGCAGCCAAGATTTAATAGGGAGCTCCTATAATTCACCCCTCCACTTT.

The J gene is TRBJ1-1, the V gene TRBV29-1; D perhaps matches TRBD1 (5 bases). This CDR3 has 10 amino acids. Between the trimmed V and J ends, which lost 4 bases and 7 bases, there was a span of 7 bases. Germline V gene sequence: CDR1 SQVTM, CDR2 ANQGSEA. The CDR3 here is CSVADSEAFF. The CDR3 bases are TGCAGCGTTGCCGACAGTGAAGCTTTCTTT.

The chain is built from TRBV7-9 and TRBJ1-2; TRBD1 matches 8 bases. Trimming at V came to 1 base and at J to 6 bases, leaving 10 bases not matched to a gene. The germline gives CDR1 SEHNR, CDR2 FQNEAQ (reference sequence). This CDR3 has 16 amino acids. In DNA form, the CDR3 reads TGTGCCAGCAGCTTAGAGACAGGGGAGAGAGTTGATGGCTACACCTTC. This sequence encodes CASSLETGERVDGYTF. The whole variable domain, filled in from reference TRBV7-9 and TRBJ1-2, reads DTGVSQNPRHKITKRGQNVTFRCDPISEHNRLYWYRQTLGQGPEFLTYFQNEAQLEKSRLLSDRFSAERPKGSFSTLEIQRTEQGDSAMYLCASSLETGERVDGYTFGSGTRLTVV.

The chain's CDR3 is CARKNRFQAQYQPQHF. The CDR3, as DNA: TGTGCCAGGAAAAACAGGTTCCAAGCTCAGTATCAGCCCCAGCATTTT. The chain has TRBV27 and TRBJ1-5; TRBD1 might be the D (5 bases). The CDR3 extends over 16 amino acids. Germline V gene lookup returns CDR1 MNHEY and CDR2 SMNVEV (reference sequence). Trimming left V 9 bases short and J 5 bases short, with 23 bases between.

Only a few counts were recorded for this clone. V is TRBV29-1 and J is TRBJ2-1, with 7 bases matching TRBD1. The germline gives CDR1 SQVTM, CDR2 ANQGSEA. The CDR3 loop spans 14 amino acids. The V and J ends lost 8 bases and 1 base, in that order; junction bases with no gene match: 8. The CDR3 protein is CSHRDRASYNEQFF. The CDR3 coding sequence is TGCAGCCACCGGGACAGAGCATCCTACAATGAGCAGTTCTTC.

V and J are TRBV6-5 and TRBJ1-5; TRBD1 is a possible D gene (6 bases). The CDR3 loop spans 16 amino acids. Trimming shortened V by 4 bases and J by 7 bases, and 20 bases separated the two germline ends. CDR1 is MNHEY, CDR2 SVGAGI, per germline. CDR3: CASSSWDGVRGQPQHF. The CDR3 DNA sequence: TGTGCCAGCAGTTCCTGGGACGGTGTGAGGGGGCAGCCCCAGCATTTT.

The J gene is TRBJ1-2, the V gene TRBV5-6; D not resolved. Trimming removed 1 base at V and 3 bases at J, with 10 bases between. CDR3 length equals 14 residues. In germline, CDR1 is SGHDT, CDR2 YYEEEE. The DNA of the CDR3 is TGTGCCAGCAGCTTGACGGACTTCTACTATGGCTACACCTTC. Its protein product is CASSLTDFYYGYTF. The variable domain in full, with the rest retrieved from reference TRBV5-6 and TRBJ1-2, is DAGVTQSPTHLIKTRGQQVTLRCSPKSGHDTVSWYQQALGQGPQFIFQYYEEEERQRGNFPDRFSGHQFPNYSSELNVNALLLGDSALYLCASSLTDFYYGYTFGSGTRLTVV.

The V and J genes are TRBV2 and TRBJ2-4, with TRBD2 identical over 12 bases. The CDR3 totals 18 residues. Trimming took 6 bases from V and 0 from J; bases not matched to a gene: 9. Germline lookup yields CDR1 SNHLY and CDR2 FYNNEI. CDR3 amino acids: CASRLTSGGPLAKNIQYF. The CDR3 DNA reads TGTGCCAGCAGACTAACTAGCGGGGGGCCCCTAGCCAAAAACATTCAGTACTTC.

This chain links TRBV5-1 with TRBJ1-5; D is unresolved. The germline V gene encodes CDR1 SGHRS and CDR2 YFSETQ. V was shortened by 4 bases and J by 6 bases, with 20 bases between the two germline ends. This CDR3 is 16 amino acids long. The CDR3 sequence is CASSPGVGLHIQPQHF. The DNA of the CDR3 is TGCGCCAGCAGCCCCGGGGTAGGGCTTCATATTCAGCCCCAGCATTTT.

CDR3 coding DNA: TGTGCCAGCAGCTTTTCTGGGGCACGGGAGACCCAGTACTTC. Protein: CASSFSGARETQYF. The chain uses TRBV7-2 and TRBJ2-5; D is possibly TRBD1 (5 bases). Trimming shortened V by 3 bases and J by 5 bases, and 13 bases separated the two germline ends. This CDR3 region has 14 residues. CDR1 SGHTA and CDR2 FQGNSA come from the germline V gene.

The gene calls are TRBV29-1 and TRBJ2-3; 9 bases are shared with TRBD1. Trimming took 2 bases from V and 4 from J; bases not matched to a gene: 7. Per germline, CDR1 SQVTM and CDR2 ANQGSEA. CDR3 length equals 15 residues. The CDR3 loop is CSVEPTRQGADTQYF. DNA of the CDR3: TGCAGCGTTGAACCCACCCGACAGGGGGCAGATACGCAGTATTTT.

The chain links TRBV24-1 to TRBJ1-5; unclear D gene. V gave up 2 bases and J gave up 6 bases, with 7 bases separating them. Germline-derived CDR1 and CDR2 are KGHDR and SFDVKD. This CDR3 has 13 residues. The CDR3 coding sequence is TGTGCCACCAGTGATTCAAACAGTCAGCCCCAGCATTTT. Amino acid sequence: CATSDSNSQPQHF.

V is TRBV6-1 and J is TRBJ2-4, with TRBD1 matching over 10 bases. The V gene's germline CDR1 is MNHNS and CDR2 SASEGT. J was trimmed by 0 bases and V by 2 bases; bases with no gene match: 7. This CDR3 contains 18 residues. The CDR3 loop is CASSELDRGWVAKNIQYF. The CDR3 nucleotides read TGTGCCAGCAGTGAATTGGACAGGGGGTGGGTAGCCAAAAACATTCAGTACTTC.

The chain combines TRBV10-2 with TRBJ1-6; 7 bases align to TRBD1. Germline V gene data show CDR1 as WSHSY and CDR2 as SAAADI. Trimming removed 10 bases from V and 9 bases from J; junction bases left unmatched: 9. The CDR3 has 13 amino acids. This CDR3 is CATHRGEGSPLHF. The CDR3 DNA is TGCGCCACCCACAGGGGTGAGGGTTCACCCCTCCACTTT.

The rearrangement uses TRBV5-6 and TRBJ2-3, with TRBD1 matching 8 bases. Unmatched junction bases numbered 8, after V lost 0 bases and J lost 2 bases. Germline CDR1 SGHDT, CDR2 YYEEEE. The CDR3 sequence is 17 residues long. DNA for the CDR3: TGTGCCAGCAGCTTGGCCGGGTCAGGGGGCAACACAGATACGCAGTATTTT. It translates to CASSLAGSGGNTDTQYF.

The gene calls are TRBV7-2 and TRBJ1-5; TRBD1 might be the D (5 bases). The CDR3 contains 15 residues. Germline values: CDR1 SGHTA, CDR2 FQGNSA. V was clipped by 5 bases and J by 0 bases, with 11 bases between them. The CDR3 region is CASSPRQISNQPQHF. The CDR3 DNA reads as TGTGCCAGCAGCCCCCGACAGATTAGCAATCAGCCCCAGCATTTT.

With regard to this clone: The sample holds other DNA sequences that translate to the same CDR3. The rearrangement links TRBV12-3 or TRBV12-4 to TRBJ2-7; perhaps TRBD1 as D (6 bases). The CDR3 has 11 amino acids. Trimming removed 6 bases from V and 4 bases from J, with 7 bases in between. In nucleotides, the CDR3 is TGTGCCAGCAGCCAGGGGTACGAGCAGTACTTC. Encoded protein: CASSQGYEQYF.

The CDR3 loop is CASQAQGAGGKLFF. The DNA of the CDR3 is TGTGCCAGCCAAGCACAGGGGGCGGGGGGAAAACTGTTTTTT. The chain combines TRBV28 with TRBJ1-4; 9 nucleotides align to TRBD1. Germline loops: CDR1 MDHEN, CDR2 SYDVKM. The V gene end was trimmed by 8 bases and the J gene end by 10 bases; junction bases not matched to a gene: 11. The CDR3 covers 14 residues.

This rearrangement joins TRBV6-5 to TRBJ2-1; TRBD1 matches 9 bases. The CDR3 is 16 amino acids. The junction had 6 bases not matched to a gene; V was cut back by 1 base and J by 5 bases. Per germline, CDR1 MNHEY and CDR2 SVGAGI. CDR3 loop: CASSYFGTGYNNEQFF. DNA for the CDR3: TGTGCCAGCAGTTACTTTGGGACAGGGTACAACAATGAGCAGTTCTTC.

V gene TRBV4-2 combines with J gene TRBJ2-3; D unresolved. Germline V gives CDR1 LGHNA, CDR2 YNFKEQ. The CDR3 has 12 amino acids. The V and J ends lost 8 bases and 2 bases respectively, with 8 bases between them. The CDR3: CASGHPTDTQYF. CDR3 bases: TGTGCCAGCGGGCACCCCACAGATACGCAGTATTTT.